Below are 10 T cell receptor beta chains sequenced from a single sample in a study of control samples from healthy donors and cancer patients (dated by TCRdb to the early 2020s). Libraries were made using the immunoSEQ multiplex PCR assay. This is the immuneACCESS table as TCRdb keeps it, with only in-frame sequences that have V and J called. A part of the clones is gone; compared with another copy, unresolved V genes explain less than half, and the rest is unexplained. The sample has under 130,000 clones on record, around 88% of them singletons. Clones ranked in the top ten supply approximately 19% of the sample. The sequenced sample consisted of PBMCs. All receptors derive from a man in his 60s with lung cancer.

The genes are TRBV5-1 and TRBJ1-4, with TRBD1 matching over 8 bases. This CDR3 spans 17 amino acids. CDR1 SGHRS and CDR2 YFSETQ come from the germline V gene. The J segment lost 8 bases and the V segment lost 0 bases, leaving 12 bases of the junction unmatched. The CDR3 loop is CASSLELAGQAGEKLFF. DNA for the CDR3: TGCGCCAGCAGCTTGGAGTTGGCGGGACAGGCTGGCGAAAAACTGTTTTTT.

The V gene is TRBV9, the J gene TRBJ2-1; 12 bases line up with TRBD2. V shed 4 bases, J shed 4 bases, and the junction held 9 bases outside the gene matches. Per germline, CDR1 SGDLS and CDR2 YYNGEE. The CDR3 loop spans 17 amino acids. The CDR3 loop is CASSPRDGLAGYNEQFF. The CDR3 coding sequence is TGTGCCAGCAGCCCTAGAGACGGACTAGCGGGATACAATGAGCAGTTCTTC.

The rearrangement uses TRBV11-2 and TRBJ2-3; D not resolved. The V end lost 1 base, the J end lost 1 base, and 3 bases lay between the germline ends. This CDR3 is 13 amino acids long. The germline CDR1 and CDR2 sequences are SGHAT and FQNNGV. The CDR3 DNA reads TGTGCCAGCAGCTTAGGCCGCACAGATACGCAGTATTTT. Its translation is CASSLGRTDTQYF.

This chain links TRBV5-1 with TRBJ2-5, with 14 bases identical to TRBD2. The CDR3 sequence is 15 residues long. The V and J ends lost 4 bases and 2 bases, in that order; junction bases with no gene match: 1. Germline V gene data show CDR1 as SGHRS and CDR2 as YFSETQ. CDR3 in amino acids: CASSRTSGGQETQYF. Here the CDR3 DNA reads TGCGCCAGCAGCCGGACTAGCGGGGGGCAAGAGACCCAGTACTTC.

This rearrangement joins TRBV5-1 to TRBJ2-2, with a possible D match to TRBD2 (6 bases). Per germline, CDR1 SGHRS and CDR2 YFSETQ. Trimming pared 6 bases from V and 7 bases from J, leaving 16 bases between. The CDR3 has 14 amino acids. The chain's CDR3 is CASTDLAYGGELFF. The CDR3 nucleotides are TGCGCCAGCACCGATCTAGCGTACGGCGGGGAGCTGTTTTTT. Full variable domain (missing parts from reference TRBV5-1 and TRBJ2-2): KAGVTQTPRYLIKTRGQQVTLSCSPISGHRSVSWYQQTPGQGLQFLFEYFSETQRNKGNFPGRFSGRQFSNSRSEMNVSTLELGDSALYLCASTDLAYGGELFFGEGSRLTVL.

The chain joins TRBV9 to TRBJ1-2, with no clear D. From germline, CDR1 is SGDLS and CDR2 YYNGEE. V lost 0 bases and J lost 1, with 4 bases in between. This CDR3 contains 13 residues. The CDR3 here is CASSVAGNYGYTF. CDR3 in DNA: TGTGCCAGCAGCGTAGCGGGTAACTATGGCTACACCTTC. Full variable domain (remainder filled in from reference TRBV9 and TRBJ1-2): DSGVTQTPKHLITATGQRVTLRCSPRSGDLSVYWYQQSLDQGLQFLIQYYNGEERAKGNILERFSAQQFPDLHSELNLSSLELGDSALYFCASSVAGNYGYTFGSGTRLTVV.

This clone was recorded only once. This chain connects TRBV7-2 to TRBJ2-5, with unresolved D. Germline lookup yields CDR1 SGHTA and CDR2 FQGNSA. The CDR3 is 12 residues long. V lost 4 bases and J 5 bases, leaving 8 bases between the germline ends. CDR3 sequence (DNA): TGTGCCAGCAGCTCGCATCAGGAGACCCAGTACTTC. Translating gives CASSSHQETQYF.

The V gene is TRBV11-3, the J gene TRBJ1-3, with 7 bases identical to TRBD1. From germline, CDR1 is SGHNT and CDR2 YENEEA. With 2 bases clipped from V and 2 bases from J, the junction kept 3 bases outside the gene matches. The CDR3 spans 15 residues. The CDR3 region is CASSLYRGTGNTIYF. The CDR3 region has the DNA TGTGCCAGCAGCTTATACAGGGGCACTGGAAACACCATATATTTT.

The chain employs TRBV7-8 and TRBJ2-2; no definite D call. The length of the CDR3 is 14 residues. Trimming removed 1 base at V and 2 bases at J, with 5 bases between. Germline V gene data show CDR1 as SGHVS and CDR2 as FQNEAQ. CDR3 region: CASSLGTNTGELFF. In DNA form, the CDR3 reads TGTGCCAGCAGCTTAGGCACAAACACCGGGGAGCTGTTTTTT.

The CDR3 loop reads CASSYSASTDTQYF. The CDR3 region has the DNA TGTGCCAGCAGTTACTCGGCCAGCACAGATACGCAGTATTTT. The chain recombines TRBV6-5 with TRBJ2-3; D is unclear. CDR3 length: 14 residues. Trimming cost V 0 bases and J 0 bases, with 4 bases left between them. Looked up from germline, CDR1 is MNHEY and CDR2 is SVGAGI.